This record covers a single TCR beta chain. The source of the sample is a study of blood T cell repertoires in COVID-19. The assay was immunoSEQ multiplex PCR, and TCRdb's table has in-frame clones only and misses some. This table has tens of thousands of clones, 70% to 90% appearing once. The CDR3 has 17 amino acids. The V gene's germline CDR1 is SGHDT and CDR2 YYEEEE. Trimming removed 5 bases from V and 0 bases from J, with 15 bases in between. The chain has TRBV5-6 and TRBJ2-6, with D possibly TRBD1 on 6 matching bases. The TCR comes from a woman aged 45-59 years with COVID-19, enrolled during active disease. Sequences were obtained from peripheral blood. As DNA, the CDR3 is TGTGCCAGCAGTTCCCCGGGACACAGCTCTGGGGCCAACGTCCTGACTTTC. This encodes CASSSPGHSSGANVLTF.